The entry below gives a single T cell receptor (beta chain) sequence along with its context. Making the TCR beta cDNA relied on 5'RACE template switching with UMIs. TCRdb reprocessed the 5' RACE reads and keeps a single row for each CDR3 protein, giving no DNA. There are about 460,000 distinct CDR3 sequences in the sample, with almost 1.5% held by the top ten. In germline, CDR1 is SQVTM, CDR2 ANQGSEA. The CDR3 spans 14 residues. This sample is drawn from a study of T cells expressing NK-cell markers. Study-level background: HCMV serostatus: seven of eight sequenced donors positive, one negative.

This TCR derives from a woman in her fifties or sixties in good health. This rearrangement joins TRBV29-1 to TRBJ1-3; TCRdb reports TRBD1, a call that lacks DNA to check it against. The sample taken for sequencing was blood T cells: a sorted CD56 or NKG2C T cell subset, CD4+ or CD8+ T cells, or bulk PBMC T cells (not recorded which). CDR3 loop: CSARGIYPGNTIYF. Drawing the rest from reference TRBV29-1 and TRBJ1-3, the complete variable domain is SAVISQKPSRDICQRGTSLTIQCQVDSQVTMMFWYRQQPGQSLTLIATANQGSEATYESGFVIDKFPISRPNLTFSTLTVSNMSPEDSSIYLCSARGIYPGNTIYFGEGSWLTVV.